Listed below are T cell receptor beta chains from one sample, sequenced in a study of T cells in Graves' hyperthyroidism and ophthalmopathy. TCRdb recomputed calls from the multiplex PCR reads with MiXCR, one row per CDR3 protein. The table has 300,000 to 450,000 distinct CDR3 sequences, 13% seen once. The material sequenced was blood. Receptor source: a woman younger than 30 with Graves' hyperthyroidism. The CDR3 runs from the conserved cysteine through the conserved F or W. The D gene is left open where the match is weak. The size of a clone is reported for some rows only, either as once, few or many, or as a class for expanded clones.

d_call j_call v_call clone_size cdr3_nt cdr3_aa
. TRBJ2-7 TRBV3-1 many TGTGCCAGCAGCCGCTACAGGGTTTCGGAGCAGTACTTC CASSRYRVSEQYF
TRBD1 TRBJ2-7 TRBV27 many TGTGCCAGCAGTTCGCCGGGACAGGGGCGCTTCTTGGATTACGAGCAGTACTTC CASSSPGQGRFLDYEQYF
. TRBJ1-3 TRBV28 many TGTGCCAGCACCACCTATGCTCAGGGTAACAAGGACACCATATATTTT CASTTYAQGNKDTIYF
. TRBJ1-4 TRBV7-2 few TGTGCCAGCAGCTTAGGACCCGGTGAAAAACTGTTTTTT CASSLGPGEKLFF
. TRBJ2-7 TRBV5-1 many TGCGCCAGCAGCCTGTCGCCGGGTATCAACGAGCAGTACTTC CASSLSPGINEQYF
. TRBJ1-2 TRBV27 many TGTGCCAGCAGTCTTCGCCCAGAGTATGGCTACACCTTC CASSLRPEYGYTF
. TRBJ2-5 TRBV27 . TGTGCCAGCAACCATCTCGGACAGCAAGAGACCCAGTACTTC CASNHLGQQETQYF
. TRBJ2-7 TRBV28 many TGTGCCAGCAGGGTCCGTCGCGAGCAGTACTTC CASRVRREQYF
TRBD1 TRBJ1-2 TRBV28 many TGTGCCAGCCGAACCCCCTCTGAGGGGGCCGGTGGCTACACCTTC CASRTPSEGAGGYTF
. TRBJ1-1 TRBV20-1 many TGCAGTGCTAGAGATTGGAGTGGCACTGAAGCTTTCTTT CSARDWSGTEAFF
TRBD2 TRBJ2-7 TRBV5-1 many TGCGCCAGCAGCTCTACCGGGACTAGCGGAGTCGAGCAGTACTTC CASSSTGTSGVEQYF
. TRBJ1-1 TRBV5-1 many TGCGCCAGCAGCGGGCAGGGGCTCAGCACTGAAGCTTTCTTT CASSGQGLSTEAFF
. TRBJ2-3 TRBV20-1 many TGCAGTGCCCTACTCCCCACAGATACGCAGTATTTT CSALLPTDTQYF
TRBD2 TRBJ2-1 TRBV12-3/TRBV12-4 many TGTGCCAGCAGTTTATGGTCCGGGGGGAACAATGAGCAGTTCTTC CASSLWSGGNNEQFF
. TRBJ2-7 TRBV7-3 . TGTGCCAGCAGCTTAATGGGCTCCGAGCAGTACTTC CASSLMGSEQYF
. TRBJ2-2 TRBV6-2/TRBV6-3 few TGTGCCAGCAGCCTCGTAGGACTAAAAACGAGCGACGGGGAGCTGTTTTTT CASSLVGLKTSDGELFF
. TRBJ1-1 TRBV5-1 many TGCGCCAGCAGCTTGAAAGTAAAGGAGGGGATGAACACTGAAGCTTTCTTT CASSLKVKEGMNTEAFF
. TRBJ1-1 TRBV20-1 many TGCAGTGCTAGAGATTGGACGAACACTGAAGCTTTCTTT CSARDWTNTEAFF
TRBD2 TRBJ2-1 TRBV2 many TGTGCCAGCAGCGGGACTAGCGGGGGGGCATCCAATGAGCAGTTCTTC CASSGTSGGASNEQFF
TRBD2 TRBJ2-1 TRBV7-3 many TGTGCCAGCAGCTTAACGATGAGCGGGAGTGAGCAGTTCTTC CASSLTMSGSEQFF
. TRBJ2-7 TRBV28 many TGTGCCAGCGGCTCCGCAGGGGAATCCTACGAGCAGTACTTC CASGSAGESYEQYF
. TRBJ2-4 TRBV2 many TGTGCCAGCAGTGTGTCGGGGGCGGGGAACATTCAGTACTTC CASSVSGAGNIQYF
. TRBJ2-7 TRBV6-2/TRBV6-3 . TGTGCCAGCATCCCGGCAGGGCGCTACGAGCAGTACTTC CASIPAGRYEQYF
TRBD1 TRBJ1-1 TRBV7-2 many TGTGCCAGCAGCGCACGACAGGGGATCACTGAAGCTTTCTTT CASSARQGITEAFF
. TRBJ1-2 TRBV4-1 . TGCGCCAGCAGCCCCCCTCAGGGACTCTACACCTTC CASSPPQGLYTF
TRBD2 TRBJ2-7 TRBV28 many TGTGCCACTATGGGACTATCCGAGCAGTACTTC CATMGLSEQYF
TRBD1 TRBJ2-5 TRBV7-2 many TGTGCCAGCAGCTGGGGGACAGGGTTAGAGACCCAGTACTTC CASSWGTGLETQYF
. TRBJ1-1 TRBV11-2 many TGTGCCAGCAGCCCCCAACTAAACACTGAAGCTTTCTTT CASSPQLNTEAFF
. TRBJ2-7 TRBV7-8 many TGTGCCAGCAGCTTAGCGCTTACAGGTAGCGACGAGCAGTACTTC CASSLALTGSDEQYF
TRBD1 TRBJ1-1 TRBV6-1 many TGTGCCAGCAGGGGACAGGGCGAAGCTTTCTTT CASRGQGEAFF
. TRBJ2-5 TRBV29-1 many TGCAGCGTTTTGATTGGGACCCAGTACTTC CSVLIGTQYF
. TRBJ1-3 TRBV25-1 . TGCGCCAGCAGTGTATCGGGTTCTGGAAACACCATATATTTT CASSVSGSGNTIYF
. TRBJ2-1 TRBV27 many TGTGCCAGTCAACGGGGTAGGGGTAGCTCCTACAATGAGCAGTTCTTC CASQRGRGSSYNEQFF
TRBD2 TRBJ2-1 TRBV7-2 many TGTGCCAGCAGATTAGCGGGAAACAATGAGCAGTTCTTC CASRLAGNNEQFF
. TRBJ1-2 TRBV12-3/TRBV12-4 many TGTGCCAGCAGTTTAAGGGGAAGGGGTGGCTACACCTTC CASSLRGRGGYTF
TRBD1 TRBJ1-1 TRBV5-5 many TGTGCCAGCAGCTTGTGGGGGACAGGGATGAACACTGAAGCTTTCTTT CASSLWGTGMNTEAFF